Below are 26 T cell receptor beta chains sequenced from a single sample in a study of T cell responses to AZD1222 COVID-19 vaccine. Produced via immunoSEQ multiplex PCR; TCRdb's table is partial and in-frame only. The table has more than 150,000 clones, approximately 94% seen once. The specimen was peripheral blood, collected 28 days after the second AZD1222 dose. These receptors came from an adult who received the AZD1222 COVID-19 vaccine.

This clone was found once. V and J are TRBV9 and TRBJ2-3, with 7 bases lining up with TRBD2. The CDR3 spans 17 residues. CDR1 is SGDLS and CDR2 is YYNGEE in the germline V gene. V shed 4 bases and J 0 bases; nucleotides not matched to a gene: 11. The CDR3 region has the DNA TGTGCCAGCAGCCCCCCGGCAGGCGGGGGAAGCACAGATACGCAGTATTTT. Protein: CASSPPAGGGSTDTQYF.

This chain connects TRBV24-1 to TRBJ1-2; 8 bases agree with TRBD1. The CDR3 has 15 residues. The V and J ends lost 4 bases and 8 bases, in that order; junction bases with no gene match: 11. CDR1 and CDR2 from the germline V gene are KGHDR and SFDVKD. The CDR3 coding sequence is TGTGCCACCAGTGAGCATCAGGGGGCACTGGGGGGCTACACCTTC. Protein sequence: CATSEHQGALGGYTF.

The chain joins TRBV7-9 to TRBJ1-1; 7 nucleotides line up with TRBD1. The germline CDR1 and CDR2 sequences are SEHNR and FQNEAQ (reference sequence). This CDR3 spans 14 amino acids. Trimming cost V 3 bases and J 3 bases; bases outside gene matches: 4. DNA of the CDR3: TGTGCCAGCAGCTTCACAGGGGCGGACACTGAAGCTTTCTTT. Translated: CASSFTGADTEAFF.

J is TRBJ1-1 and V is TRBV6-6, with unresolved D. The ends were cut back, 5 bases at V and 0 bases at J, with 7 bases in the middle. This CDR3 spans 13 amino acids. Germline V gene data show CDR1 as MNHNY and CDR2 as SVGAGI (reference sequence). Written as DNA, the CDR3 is TGTGCCAGCAGTCGTGACTTGAACACTGAAGCTTTCTTT. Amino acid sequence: CASSRDLNTEAFF.

For the CDR3, the DNA is TGTGCCAGCAGTTTATCGATGATAAGGAGGACCGGAACGAACACTGAAGCTTTCTTT. It codes for CASSLSMIRRTGTNTEAFF. This sequence joins TRBV27 and TRBJ1-1; D gene unclear. Trimming removed 0 bases at V and 1 base at J, with 21 bases between. CDR3 size: 19 residues. The germline CDR1 and CDR2 sequences are MNHEY and SMNVEV (reference sequence).

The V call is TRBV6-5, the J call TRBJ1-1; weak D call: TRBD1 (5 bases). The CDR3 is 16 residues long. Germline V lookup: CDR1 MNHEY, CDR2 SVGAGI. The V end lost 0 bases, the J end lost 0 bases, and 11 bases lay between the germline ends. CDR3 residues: CASSYSGQAMNTEAFF. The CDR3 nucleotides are TGTGCCAGCAGTTACTCGGGGCAGGCGATGAACACTGAAGCTTTCTTT.

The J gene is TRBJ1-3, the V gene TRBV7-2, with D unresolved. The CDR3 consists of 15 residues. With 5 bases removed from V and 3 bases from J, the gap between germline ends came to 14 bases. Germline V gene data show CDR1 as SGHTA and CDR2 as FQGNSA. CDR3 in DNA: TGTGCCAGCAGCCCCCGGTCGTATAGTGGAAACACCATATATTTT. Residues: CASSPRSYSGNTIYF.

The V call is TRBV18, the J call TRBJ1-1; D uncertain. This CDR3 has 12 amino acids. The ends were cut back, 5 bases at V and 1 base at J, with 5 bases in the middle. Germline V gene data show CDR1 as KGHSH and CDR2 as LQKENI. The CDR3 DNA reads TGTGCCAGCTCATTCCAGAACACTGAAGCTTTCTTT. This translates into CASSFQNTEAFF.

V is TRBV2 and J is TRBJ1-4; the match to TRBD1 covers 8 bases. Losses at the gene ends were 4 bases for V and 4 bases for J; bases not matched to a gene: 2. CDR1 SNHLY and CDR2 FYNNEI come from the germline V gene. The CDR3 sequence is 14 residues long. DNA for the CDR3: TGTGCCAGCAGTGGGGACAGGAATAATGAAAAACTGTTTTTT. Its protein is CASSGDRNNEKLFF.

CDR3 nucleotide sequence: TGTGCCAGCAGCTTAGTACGGGGCGTCAGCGAGGAGACCCAGTACTTC. Its protein is CASSLVRGVSEETQYF. The chain uses TRBV7-9 and TRBJ2-5; perhaps D is TRBD1 or TRBD2 (5 bases each). The V gene lost 1 base and the J gene lost 5 bases, with 17 bases spanning the gap. CDR1 is SEHNR, CDR2 FQNEAQ, per germline (reference sequence). This CDR3 is built from 16 residues. The full variable domain, with the rest looked up from reference TRBV7-9 and TRBJ2-5, is DTGVSQNPRHKITKRGQNVTFRCDPISEHNRLYWYRQTLGQGPEFLTYFQNEAQLEKSRLLSDRFSAERPKGSFSTLEIQRTEQGDSAMYLCASSLVRGVSEETQYFGPGTRLLVL.

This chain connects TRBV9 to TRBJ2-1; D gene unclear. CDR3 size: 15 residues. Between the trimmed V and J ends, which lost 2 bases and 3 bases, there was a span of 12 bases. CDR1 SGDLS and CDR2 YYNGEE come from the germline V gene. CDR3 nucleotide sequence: TGTGCCAGCAGCGTCGATCATCTAGGCTACAATGAGCAGTTCTTC. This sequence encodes CASSVDHLGYNEQFF. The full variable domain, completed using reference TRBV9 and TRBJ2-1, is DSGVTQTPKHLITATGQRVTLRCSPRSGDLSVYWYQQSLDQGLQFLIQYYNGEERAKGNILERFSAQQFPDLHSELNLSSLELGDSALYFCASSVDHLGYNEQFFGPGTRLTVL.

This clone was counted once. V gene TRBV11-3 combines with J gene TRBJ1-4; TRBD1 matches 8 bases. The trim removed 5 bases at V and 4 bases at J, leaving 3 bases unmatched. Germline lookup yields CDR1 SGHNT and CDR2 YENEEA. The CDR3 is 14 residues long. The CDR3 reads CASSPGQGNEKLFF. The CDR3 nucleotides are TGTGCCAGCAGCCCAGGACAGGGTAATGAAAAACTGTTTTTT.

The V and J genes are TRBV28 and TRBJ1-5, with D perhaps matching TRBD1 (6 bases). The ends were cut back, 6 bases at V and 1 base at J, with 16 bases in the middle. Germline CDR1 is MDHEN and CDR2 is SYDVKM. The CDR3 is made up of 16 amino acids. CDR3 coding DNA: TGTGCCAGCAGCATATACAGGGCACGCAGCAATCAGCCCCAGCATTTT. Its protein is CASSIYRARSNQPQHF.

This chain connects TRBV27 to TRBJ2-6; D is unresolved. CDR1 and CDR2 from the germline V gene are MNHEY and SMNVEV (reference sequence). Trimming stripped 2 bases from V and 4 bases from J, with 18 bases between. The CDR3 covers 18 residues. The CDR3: CASSLGWGITTGANVLTF. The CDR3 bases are TGTGCCAGCAGTTTAGGATGGGGAATAACCACCGGGGCCAACGTCCTGACTTTC.

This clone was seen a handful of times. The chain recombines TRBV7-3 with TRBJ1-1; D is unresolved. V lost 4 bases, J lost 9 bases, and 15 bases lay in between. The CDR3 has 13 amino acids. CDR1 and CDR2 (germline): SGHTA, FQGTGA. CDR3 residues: CASSSNGPEQAFF. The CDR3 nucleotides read TGTGCCAGCAGCTCTAACGGGCCGGAGCAAGCTTTCTTT.

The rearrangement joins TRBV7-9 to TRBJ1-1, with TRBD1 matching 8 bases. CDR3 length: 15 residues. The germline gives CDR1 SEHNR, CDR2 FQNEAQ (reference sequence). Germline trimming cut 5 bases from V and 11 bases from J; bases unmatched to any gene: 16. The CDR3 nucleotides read TGTGCCAGCAGCCCCCGTGGGGTAGGACAGGGAGGGGCTTTCTTT. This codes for CASSPRGVGQGGAFF. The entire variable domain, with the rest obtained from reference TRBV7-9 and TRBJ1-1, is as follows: DTGVSQNPRHKITKRGQNVTFRCDPISEHNRLYWYRQTLGQGPEFLTYFQNEAQLEKSRLLSDRFSAERPKGSFSTLEIQRTEQGDSAMYLCASSPRGVGQGGAFFGQGTRLTVV.

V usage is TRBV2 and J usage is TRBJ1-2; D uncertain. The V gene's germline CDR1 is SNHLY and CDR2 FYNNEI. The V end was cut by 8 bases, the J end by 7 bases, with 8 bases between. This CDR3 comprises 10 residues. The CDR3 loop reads CASQMPGYTF. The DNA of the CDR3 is TGTGCCAGCCAGATGCCTGGCTACACCTTC.

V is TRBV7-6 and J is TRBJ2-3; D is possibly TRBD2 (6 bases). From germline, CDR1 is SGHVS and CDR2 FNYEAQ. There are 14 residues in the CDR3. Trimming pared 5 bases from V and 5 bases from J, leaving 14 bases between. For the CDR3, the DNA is TGTGCCAGCAGCGAGGGACTGCGACTAGATACGCAGTATTTT. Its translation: CASSEGLRLDTQYF.

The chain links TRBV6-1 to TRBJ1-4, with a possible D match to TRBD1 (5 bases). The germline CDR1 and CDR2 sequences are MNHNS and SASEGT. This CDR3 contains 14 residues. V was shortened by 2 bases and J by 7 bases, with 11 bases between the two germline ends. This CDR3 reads CASSESGRIEKLFF. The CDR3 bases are TGTGCCAGCAGTGAATCAGGGAGGATTGAAAAACTGTTTTTT.

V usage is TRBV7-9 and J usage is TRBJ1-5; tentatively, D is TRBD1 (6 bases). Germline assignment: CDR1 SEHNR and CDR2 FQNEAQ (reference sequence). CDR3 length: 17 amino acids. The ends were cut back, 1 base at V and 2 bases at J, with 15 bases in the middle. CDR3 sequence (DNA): TGTGCCAGCAGCTTAGTCTCAGGGGCGAATGGCAATCAGCCCCAGCATTTT. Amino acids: CASSLVSGANGNQPQHF.

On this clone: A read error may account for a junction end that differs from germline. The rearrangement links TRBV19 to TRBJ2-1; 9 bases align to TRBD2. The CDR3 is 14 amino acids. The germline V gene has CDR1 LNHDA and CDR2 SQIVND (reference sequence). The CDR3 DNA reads TGTGCCAGTAGCCGTGGGGGAATAGCGGGAGAGACGGTCTTC. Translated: CASSRGGIAGETVF.

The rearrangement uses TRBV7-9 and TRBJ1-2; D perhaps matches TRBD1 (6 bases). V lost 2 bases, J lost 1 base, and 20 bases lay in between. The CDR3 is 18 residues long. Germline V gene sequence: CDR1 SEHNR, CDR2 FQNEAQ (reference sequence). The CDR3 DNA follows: TGTGCCAGCAGCTTATCCGCCTCGGGACACCGGCTTAACTATGGCTACACCTTC. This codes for CASSLSASGHRLNYGYTF.

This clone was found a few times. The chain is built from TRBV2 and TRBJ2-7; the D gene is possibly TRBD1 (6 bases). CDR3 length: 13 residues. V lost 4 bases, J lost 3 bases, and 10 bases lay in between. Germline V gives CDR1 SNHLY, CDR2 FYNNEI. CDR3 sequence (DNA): TGTGCCAGCAGTGGGACAGCTGGCTACGAGCAGTACTTC. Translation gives CASSGTAGYEQYF.

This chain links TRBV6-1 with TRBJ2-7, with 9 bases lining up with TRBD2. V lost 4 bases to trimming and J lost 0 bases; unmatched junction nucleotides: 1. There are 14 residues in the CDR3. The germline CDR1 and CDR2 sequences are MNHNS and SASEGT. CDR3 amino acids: CASSVAGASYEQYF. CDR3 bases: TGTGCCAGCAGTGTAGCGGGGGCCTCCTACGAGCAGTACTTC.

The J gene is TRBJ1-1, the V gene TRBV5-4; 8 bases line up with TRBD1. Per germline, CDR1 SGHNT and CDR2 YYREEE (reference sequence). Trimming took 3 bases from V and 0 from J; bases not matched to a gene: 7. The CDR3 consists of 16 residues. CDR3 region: CASSSTGAPLNTEAFF. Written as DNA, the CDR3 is TGTGCCAGCAGCTCGACAGGGGCCCCCTTGAACACTGAAGCTTTCTTT.

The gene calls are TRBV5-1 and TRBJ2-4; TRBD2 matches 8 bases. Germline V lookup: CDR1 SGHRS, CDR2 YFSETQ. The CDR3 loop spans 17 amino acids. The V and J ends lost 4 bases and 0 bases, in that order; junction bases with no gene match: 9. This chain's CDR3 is CASSQGNSGIAKNIQYF. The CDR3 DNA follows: TGCGCCAGCAGCCAAGGAAATAGCGGGATAGCCAAAAACATTCAGTACTTC.